These T cell receptor beta chains were read from a single sample in a study of PD-L1 blockade in urothelial cancer. Some clones are missing from TCRdb's copy, which holds only in-frame ones; the method was immunoSEQ multiplex PCR. The sample carries around 66,000 clones, around nine tenths recorded once. Here the sequenced sample was PBMCs, taken around atezolizumab (anti-PD-L1) treatment. These receptors all come from a man in his 60s with urothelial cancer. Each CDR3 is given with its conserved first and last residue. D genes are given only for firm matches. Rows may omit the clone size; those that give it use once, few, many or a size class.

TRBV9	TRBD1	TRBJ1-6	-	CASSARPLQGASSPLHF	TGTGCCAGCAGCGCGCGCCCACTTCAGGGGGCCAGTTCACCCCTCCACTTT
TRBV6-5	-	TRBJ2-1	-	CASSYSGGRRDEQFF	TGTGCCAGCAGTTACTCGGGGGGGCGCAGGGATGAGCAGTTCTTC
TRBV9	TRBD1	TRBJ2-1	-	CASSTDGGQGSNEQFF	TGTGCCAGCAGCACCGACGGAGGACAGGGGTCTAATGAGCAGTTCTTC
TRBV5-1	TRBD2	TRBJ2-7	-	CASSLMMGLAYEQYF	TGCGCCAGCAGCTTGATGATGGGACTAGCCTACGAGCAGTACTTC
TRBV7-6	-	TRBJ2-3	-	CASSPGTRGPPSDTQYF	TGTGCCAGCAGCCCGGGGACTAGGGGGCCCCCCTCAGATACGCAGTATTTT
TRBV19	TRBD2	TRBJ2-3	-	CASSNFLAYSGRADTQYF	TGTGCCAGTAGTAACTTTCTCGCTTATAGCGGGAGAGCCGATACGCAGTATTTT
TRBV29-1	TRBD1	TRBJ1-2	-	CSVGDSDYGYTF	TGCAGCGTCGGGGACAGCGACTATGGCTACACCTTC
TRBV6-5	TRBD2	TRBJ2-7	-	CASRIGGGSNEQYF	TGTGCCAGCAGAATCGGCGGGGGGAGTAACGAGCAGTACTTC
TRBV7-9	-	TRBJ2-5	-	CASSIWTGQETQYF	TGTGCCAGCAGCATATGGACGGGACAAGAGACCCAGTACTTC
TRBV7-6	-	TRBJ2-5	-	CASRMRGPQETQYF	TGTGCCAGCAGGATGCGGGGGCCTCAAGAGACCCAGTACTTC
TRBV15	TRBD2	TRBJ2-3	-	CATSRDAGGGLGDTQYF	TGTGCCACCAGCAGAGATGCGGGGGGGGGTTTGGGAGATACGCAGTATTTT
TRBV7-2	TRBD1	TRBJ2-7	-	CASSQSPGTGGEQYF	TGTGCCAGCAGCCAAAGCCCTGGGACAGGGGGCGAGCAGTACTTC
TRBV19	TRBD1	TRBJ1-1	once	CASDQGAPRAFF	TGTGCCAGCGATCAGGGGGCGCCTAGAGCTTTCTTT
TRBV9	-	TRBJ2-2	-	CASSVRSGGSGELFF	TGTGCCAGCAGCGTGAGGAGTGGGGGGTCCGGGGAGCTGTTTTTT
TRBV7-9	-	TRBJ2-5	-	CASSLIRAVRGQETQYF	TGTGCCAGCAGCTTAATTCGGGCAGTGAGGGGGCAAGAGACCCAGTACTTC
TRBV27	-	TRBJ2-7	few	CARTSRGADEQYF	TGTGCCAGGACCTCCCGGGGGGCGGACGAGCAGTACTTC